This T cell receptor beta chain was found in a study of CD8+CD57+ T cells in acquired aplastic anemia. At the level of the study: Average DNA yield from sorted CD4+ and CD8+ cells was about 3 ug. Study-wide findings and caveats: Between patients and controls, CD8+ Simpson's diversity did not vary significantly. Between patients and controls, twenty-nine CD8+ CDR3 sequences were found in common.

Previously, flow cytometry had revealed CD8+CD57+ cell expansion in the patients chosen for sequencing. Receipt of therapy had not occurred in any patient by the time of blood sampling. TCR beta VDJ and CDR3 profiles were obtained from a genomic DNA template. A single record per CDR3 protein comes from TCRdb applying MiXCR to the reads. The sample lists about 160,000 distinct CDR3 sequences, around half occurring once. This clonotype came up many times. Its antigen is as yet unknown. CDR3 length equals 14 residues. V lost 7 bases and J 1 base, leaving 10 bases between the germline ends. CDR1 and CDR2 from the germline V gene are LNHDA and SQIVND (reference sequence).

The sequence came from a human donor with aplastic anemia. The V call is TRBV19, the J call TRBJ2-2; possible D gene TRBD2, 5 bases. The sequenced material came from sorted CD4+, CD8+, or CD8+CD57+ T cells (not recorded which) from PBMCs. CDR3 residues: CASTVGRNTGELFF. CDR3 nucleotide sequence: TGTGCCAGTACGGTGGGGAGGAACACCGGGGAGCTGTTTTTT.